This T cell receptor (beta chain) was recorded in a study of blood T cell repertoires in COVID-19. At the level of the study: T cells, B-cell-depleted T cells, or PBMCs provided the cDNA or gDNA that served as material.

TCRdb's copy holds only in-frame clones and misses some; the assay was immunoSEQ multiplex PCR. Of about 36,000 clones in the sample, over 75% are singletons; the top ten hold around 4.8%. J gave up 7 bases and V 5 bases, and 1 base lay outside the gene matches. This CDR3 has 12 residues. Germline V gene data show CDR1 as SEHNR and CDR2 as FQNEAQ (reference sequence). The sample holds one count of this clone. The sequenced sample was peripheral blood. This clonotype was obtained from a human donor in a cohort sampled during active COVID-19. This chain joins TRBV7-9 and TRBJ2-1, with 8 nucleotides matching TRBD2. CDR3: CASSERENEQFF. The CDR3 DNA is TGTGCCAGCAGCGAGCGGGAGAATGAGCAGTTCTTC. The full variable domain, in which reference TRBV7-9 and TRBJ2-1 provide the parts outside the CDR3, is DTGVSQNPRHKITKRGQNVTFRCDPISEHNRLYWYRQTLGQGPEFLTYFQNEAQLEKSRLLSDRFSAERPKGSFSTLEIQRTEQGDSAMYLCASSERENEQFFGPGTRLTVL.